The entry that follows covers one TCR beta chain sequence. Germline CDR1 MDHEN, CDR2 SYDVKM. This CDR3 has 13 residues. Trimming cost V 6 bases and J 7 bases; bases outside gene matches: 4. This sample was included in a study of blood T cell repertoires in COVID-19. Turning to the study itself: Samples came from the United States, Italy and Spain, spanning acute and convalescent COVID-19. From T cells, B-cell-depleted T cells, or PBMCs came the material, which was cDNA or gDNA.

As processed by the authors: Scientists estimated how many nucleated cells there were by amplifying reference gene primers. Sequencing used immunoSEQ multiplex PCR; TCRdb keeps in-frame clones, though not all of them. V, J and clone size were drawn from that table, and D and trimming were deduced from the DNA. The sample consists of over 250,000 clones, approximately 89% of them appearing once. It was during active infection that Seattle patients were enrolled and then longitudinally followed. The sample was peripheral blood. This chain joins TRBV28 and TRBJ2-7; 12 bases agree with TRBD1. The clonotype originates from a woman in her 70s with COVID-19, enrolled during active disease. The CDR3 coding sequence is TGTGCCAGCAGCATGGGACAGGGGGCTGAGCAGTACTTC. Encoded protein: CASSMGQGAEQYF.